The source of this TCR beta chain is a study of beta chain features in type 1 diabetes. V lost 2 bases and J 3 bases, leaving 11 bases between the germline ends. Germline assignment: CDR1 MGHRA and CDR2 YSYEKL. This CDR3 is built from 15 residues. This clone showed up just a few times. Antigen: not known. Expressed TCRB transcripts were sequenced because the isolated RNA had all been reverse transcribed beforehand. The repertoire was sequenced with immunoSEQ multiplex PCR; TCRdb's copy has only in-frame clones and lacks some. Among approximately 250,000 clones listed, approximately 16% were seen once. Study-wide points: Type 1 diabetes patients had moderately but significantly shorter TCRB CDR3s in all four CD4+ subsets.

Sequences were obtained from naive CD4+ T cells from blood. The TCR was taken from a young man with type 1 diabetes. The genes are TRBV4-1 and TRBJ2-1, with D possibly TRBD2 on 6 matching bases. CDR3 sequence: CASSQTVAVYNEQFF. CDR3 bases: TGCGCCAGCAGCCAAACCGTAGCGGTCTACAATGAGCAGTTCTTC.